The clone carrying this T cell receptor beta chain was observed many times. Each patient went into thyroid surgery without having received any treatment. Per the original data handling: CDR3 differences across clinicopathological groups were used to build a distant-metastasis classifier for papillary thyroid cancer. TCRdb re-clonotyped the PCR reads through MiXCR. The V and J calls, along with clone size, are taken from TCRdb and not from the paper's own processing. Found here are over 50,000 clones, more than 25% of them singletons; the top ten hold 15% to 20%. These data are taken from a study of metastatic and nonmetastatic thyroid tumors. Study as a whole: The comparison covered peripheral blood and tumor or nodule tissue in malignant and benign thyroid patients.

The CDR3 is made up of 16 amino acids. Germline CDR1 reads LGHDT; CDR2 reads YNNKEL (reference sequence). V was pared by 0 bases and J by 4 bases, with 15 bases between. The chain is built from TRBV3-1 and TRBJ1-2; no reliable D call. The sequencing sample was made of blood. This sequence was found in a female donor with papillary thyroid cancer or a benign thyroid nodule (not recorded which). Some clones in this sample may be carry-over from other donors' samples. CDR3 sequence: CASSQDRGSLPYGYTF. The CDR3 DNA reads TGTGCCAGCAGCCAAGATAGAGGTTCCCTCCCCTATGGCTACACCTTC. Full variable domain (outside the CDR3, taken from reference TRBV3-1 and TRBJ1-2): DTAVSQTPKYLVTQMGNDKSIKCEQNLGHDTMYWYKQDSKKFLKIMFSYNNKELIINETVPNRFSPKSPDKAHLNLHINSLELGDSAVYFCASSQDRGSLPYGYTFGSGTRLTVV.